A selection of T cell receptor beta chains follows, all from one sample in a study of blood T cell repertoires in COVID-19. Method: immunoSEQ multiplex PCR; TCRdb's copy keeps in-frame clones and lacks some. The sample has fewer than 250,000 clones, 80% to 95% seen once. The specimen was peripheral blood. The receptors were sampled from a young man with COVID-19, enrolled during active disease. Each CDR3 is given with its conserved first and last residue. The D gene is left open where the match is weak. Not every row has a clone size; where given, it reads once, few, many or a size class.

TRBJ2-3 . . TRBV9 CASSVDFSLPTDTQYF TGTGCCAGCAGCGTGGACTTCTCCCTACCCACAGATACGCAGTATTTT
TRBJ1-1 . . TRBV5-1 CASSLGGDTEAFF TGCGCCAGCAGCTTAGGGGGGGACACTGAAGCTTTCTTT
TRBJ1-2 . . TRBV12-2 CASRRWTGGNYGYTF TGTGCAAGTCGCAGGTGGACAGGGGGGAACTATGGCTACACCTTC
TRBJ1-5 . few TRBV4-1 CASSTTVDQGNQPQHF TGCGCCAGCAGCACGACAGTGGACCAGGGCAATCAGCCCCAGCATTTT
TRBJ2-4 TRBD2 . TRBV19 CASSKLAGEPKNIQYF TGTGCCAGTAGCAAACTAGCGGGGGAACCGAAAAACATTCAGTACTTC
TRBJ1-1 . . TRBV19 CASIKQGDPGTEAFF TGTGCCAGTATAAAGCAGGGTGACCCGGGCACTGAAGCTTTCTTT
TRBJ1-1 TRBD1 . TRBV5-6 CASSEAGTGYNTEAFF TGTGCCAGCAGCGAAGCCGGGACAGGGTACAACACTGAAGCTTTCTTT
TRBJ1-5 . . TRBV2 CASTGHYSNQPQHF TGTGCCAGCACAGGACACTATAGCAATCAGCCCCAGCATTTT
TRBJ1-6 TRBD1 . TRBV5-1 CASSPRQGSKDSPLHF TGCGCCAGCAGCCCACGACAGGGGTCTAAGGATTCACCCCTCCACTTT
TRBJ2-7 TRBD1 . TRBV6-1 CASSEGQGTGYEQYF TGTGCCAGCAGTGAGGGACAGGGTACGGGCTACGAGCAGTACTTC
TRBJ1-5 . . TRBV6-5 CASRPRYSNQPQHF TGTGCCAGCAGACCCAGATATAGCAATCAGCCCCAGCATTTT
TRBJ1-2 TRBD1 . TRBV19 CASSIFEGAYGYTF TGTGCCAGTAGTATTTTTGAGGGGGCCTATGGCTACACCTTC
TRBJ1-2 TRBD1 . TRBV29-1 CSVVTGDYGYTF TGCAGCGTGGTTACAGGGGACTATGGCTACACCTTC
TRBJ1-3 . . TRBV19 CASSTRQLQSSGNTIYF TGTGCCAGTAGTACCCGACAGCTGCAGAGCTCTGGAAACACCATATATTTT
TRBJ2-1 . . TRBV9 CASSVGIEQFF TGTGCCAGCAGCGTAGGTATTGAGCAGTTCTTC
TRBJ2-1 . . TRBV9 CASSIRPPGSYENNEQFF TGTGCCAGCAGCATTAGACCCCCAGGTTCTTATGAGAACAATGAGCAGTTCTTC
TRBJ2-5 TRBD1 once TRBV27 CASKTGGETQYF TGTGCCAGCAAGACAGGGGGGGAGACCCAGTACTTC
TRBJ1-2 . . TRBV7-3 CASSLIKGGGNYGYTF TGTGCCAGCAGCTTAATCAAGGGAGGGGGTAACTATGGCTACACCTTC
TRBJ2-5 TRBD2 . TRBV5-1 CASSFSGGTGQETQYF TGCGCCAGCAGCTTTAGCGGGGGGACAGGCCAAGAGACCCAGTACTTC
TRBJ1-4 . . TRBV11-3 CASSLVRELFF TGTGCCAGCAGCTTAGTGAGGGAACTGTTTTTT
TRBJ1-2 . . TRBV19 CASSPADYGYTF TGTGCCAGTAGCCCGGCGGACTATGGCTACACCTTC
TRBJ1-1 . . TRBV7-9 CASSLVRAGIGNTEAFF TGTGCCAGCAGCTTAGTAAGGGCAGGGATAGGGAACACTGAAGCTTTCTTT
TRBJ1-2 TRBD1 . TRBV19 CASSPATGGHINYGYTF TGTGCCAGTAGTCCCGCGACAGGGGGCCACATTAACTATGGCTACACCTTC
TRBJ2-1 TRBD1 . TRBV5-1 CASSGIQGAEQFF TGCGCCAGCAGCGGAATCCAGGGGGCTGAGCAGTTCTTC
TRBJ2-7 . . TRBV7-9 CASSPRTALYEQYF TGTGCCAGCAGTCCTAGGACAGCCTTATACGAGCAGTACTTC
TRBJ1-3 TRBD1 . TRBV24-1 CATSDSPQGCTIYF TGTGCCACCAGTGATTCCCCACAGGGGTGCACCATATATTTT
TRBJ1-1 . . TRBV11-3 CASSFRLNTEAFF TGTGCCAGCAGCTTTCGTTTGAACACTGAAGCTTTCTTT
TRBJ2-1 TRBD2 . TRBV11-2 CASSPKRRTSGGSYNEQFF TGTGCCAGCAGCCCCAAACGAAGGACTAGCGGGGGCTCCTACAATGAGCAGTTCTTC
TRBJ1-1 TRBD1 . TRBV3-1/TRBV3-2 CASSQVPTGDTEAFF TGTGCCAGCAGCCAAGTACCGACAGGGGACACTGAAGCTTTCTTT
TRBJ1-1 . once TRBV6-1 CASSEGYSAAFF TGTGCCAGCAGTGAAGGGTACTCTGCAGCTTTCTTT
TRBJ2-5 TRBD2 . TRBV2 CASSTPRTSGRQETQYF TGTGCCAGCAGTACACCCCGGACTAGCGGGAGGCAAGAGACCCAGTACTTC
TRBJ2-2 TRBD1 . TRBV7-6 CASSLATGETGELFF TGTGCCAGCAGCTTAGCCACAGGGGAGACCGGGGAGCTGTTTTTT
TRBJ2-2 TRBD2 . TRBV19 CASSIIAGDPTGELFF TGTGCCAGTAGTATAATAGCGGGGGACCCCACCGGGGAGCTGTTTTTT
TRBJ1-2 . . TRBV7-9 CASSGDNPNYGYTF TGTGCCAGCAGCGGGGACAATCCAAACTATGGCTACACCTTC
TRBJ2-7 . . TRBV5-4 CASSWTSSSYEQYF TGTGCCAGCAGCTGGACTTCGAGCTCCTACGAGCAGTACTTC
TRBJ1-2 . . TRBV9 CASSVGGDIYGYTF TGTGCCAGCAGCGTAGGAGGGGACATCTATGGCTACACCTTC
TRBJ2-7 TRBD1 . TRBV11-2 CASSLVGQGNSAFSYEQYF TGTGCCAGCAGCTTGGTAGGACAGGGGAACTCCGCTTTCTCCTACGAGCAGTACTTC
TRBJ1-2 TRBD1 once TRBV5-1 CASSSQSRGPNYGYTF TGCGCCAGCAGCTCACAGTCTAGGGGGCCTAACTATGGCTACACCTTC
TRBJ2-5 TRBD1 . TRBV5-4 CASSVTGGGLETQYF TGTGCCAGCAGCGTAACAGGGGGCGGGTTAGAGACCCAGTACTTC
TRBJ1-5 TRBD1 . TRBV27 CASSSHRGGNQPQHF TGTGCCAGCAGTTCACACAGGGGAGGCAATCAGCCCCAGCATTTT
TRBJ1-4 . . TRBV4-1 CASSQTRATNEKLFF TGCGCCAGCAGCCAAACGCGGGCAACTAATGAAAAACTGTTTTTT
TRBJ1-6 TRBD1 . TRBV7-9 CASSLGQAREPLHF TGTGCCAGCAGCTTGGGACAGGCACGGGAACCCCTCCACTTT
TRBJ1-3 . once TRBV19 CASSLGATGNTIYF TGTGCCAGTAGTTTGGGGGCCACTGGAAACACCATATATTTT
TRBJ2-3 TRBD2 . TRBV14 CASSHQRGGRVSGFTDTQYF TGTGCCAGCAGCCACCAGCGGGGGGGCAGGGTTAGTGGCTTCACAGATACGCAGTATTTT
TRBJ1-3 . once TRBV19 CASTPLILSSGNTIYF TGTGCCAGTACTCCTCTAATACTGAGCTCTGGAAACACCATATATTTT
TRBJ2-1 TRBD2 once TRBV4-1 CASRGTSGYNEQFF TGCGCCAGCAGAGGGACTAGCGGTTACAATGAGCAGTTCTTC
TRBJ2-7 TRBD2 once TRBV5-1 CASSLAGGPYEQYF TGCGCCAGCAGCTTGGCGGGGGGGCCCTACGAGCAGTACTTC
TRBJ1-6 TRBD1 . TRBV5-1 CASSPGTGRNSPLHF TGCGCCAGCAGCCCGGGGACAGGGCGGAATTCACCCCTCCACTTT
TRBJ1-1 . . TRBV3-1/TRBV3-2 CASSQDWGGNTEAFF TGTGCCAGCAGCCAAGATTGGGGGGGGAACACTGAAGCTTTCTTT
TRBJ1-5 . . TRBV3-1/TRBV3-2 CASSQRGNNQPQHF TGTGCCAGCAGCCAGAGGGGGAACAATCAGCCCCAGCATTTT
TRBJ1-5 TRBD1 . TRBV6-5 CASSPGGISQPQHF TGTGCCAGCAGTCCAGGGGGCATAAGTCAGCCCCAGCATTTT
TRBJ2-3 . . TRBV24-1 CATRDSRTGADTQYF TGTGCCACCAGGGACTCTCGAACTGGGGCAGATACGCAGTATTTT
TRBJ1-2 TRBD1 . TRBV29-1 CSVDDRGQGSFVYGYTF TGCAGCGTTGACGATCGGGGACAGGGGTCGTTCGTCTATGGCTACACCTTC
TRBJ1-5 . . TRBV6-5 CASSREGQPQHF TGTGCCAGCAGCAGAGAGGGTCAGCCCCAGCATTTT
TRBJ1-2 TRBD1 . TRBV4-1 CASSVTGARGYGYTF TGCGCCAGCAGCGTGACAGGGGCCCGGGGCTATGGCTACACCTTC
TRBJ1-1 . . TRBV29-1 CSVVLRLTNTEAFF TGCAGCGTTGTGTTGCGACTGACGAACACTGAAGCTTTCTTT
TRBJ2-7 . . TRBV28 CASPPDLTGTYEQYF TGTGCCAGCCCACCGGATTTAACGGGGACCTACGAGCAGTACTTC
TRBJ2-7 . . TRBV18 CASSPSNREQYF TGTGCCAGCTCACCCTCCAACAGAGAGCAGTACTTC
TRBJ2-1 TRBD2 . TRBV7-9 CASSLGTSGYNEQFF TGTGCCAGCAGCTTGGGGACTAGCGGATACAATGAGCAGTTCTTC